This T cell receptor beta chain derives from a study of blood T cell repertoires in COVID-19. Study-wide context: Whether acute or convalescent, the COVID-19 samples came from the United States, Italy and Spain.

CDR1 is SGHNT, CDR2 YENEEA, per germline. With V trimmed by 5 bases and J by 7 bases, 5 bases remained unmatched. The CDR3 contains 13 residues. The data were produced by immunoSEQ multiplex PCR, yet TCRdb's version contains in-frame clones alone and is incomplete. Altogether some 120,000 clones are present, around 86% being singletons, with the ten largest covering roughly 7.9%. The sequence derives from a man aged 65 to 79 with acute or convalescent COVID-19. The material sequenced was peripheral blood. The chain joins TRBV11-3 to TRBJ2-1; 7 bases are a match to TRBD2. DNA for the CDR3: TGTGCCAGCAGCCCGGGGGGTCGGAATGAGCAGTTCTTC. It encodes CASSPGGRNEQFF.